The next 5 T cell receptor beta chains were all read from a single sample in a study of cytomegalovirus exposure and HLA in healthy donors. Primers for the PCR totalled 60 Vbeta and 13 Jbeta. Only in-frame clones appear in the TCRdb table, and some are missing; sequencing was by immunoSEQ multiplex PCR. The sample lists about 130,000 clones; roughly two thirds were seen once. The sample comprised PBMCs. All receptors derive from a man aged 30 to 45 in good health and CMV-seropositive.

This clone was observed a handful of times. This chain connects TRBV6-5 to TRBJ1-5; D is undetermined. The CDR3 consists of 15 residues. V lost 8 bases and J lost 0, with 14 bases in between. Germline V CDR1 and CDR2: MNHEY, SVGAGI. CDR3: CASGKTGNSNQPQHF. The CDR3 DNA follows: TGTGCCAGCGGAAAGACCGGGAATAGCAATCAGCCCCAGCATTTT.

This clone was detected only once. The chain joins TRBV23-1 to TRBJ2-7; a weak D match, TRBD1 (6 bases). TRBV23-1 is an ORF; its function is uncertain. The CDR3 runs 15 residues. Trimming left V 8 bases short and J 6 bases short, with 23 bases between. CDR3 in amino acids: CASGRQESATIEQYF. The CDR3 DNA reads TGCGCCAGCGGTCGACAGGAGAGCGCTACGATCGAGCAGTACTTC.

This clone has a handful of counts. The chain has TRBV2 and TRBJ1-1; TRBD1 matches 8 bases. CDR1 is SNHLY and CDR2 is FYNNEI in the germline V gene. V was clipped by 5 bases and J by 5 bases; unmatched bases: 7. This CDR3 comprises 14 residues. DNA for the CDR3: TGTGCCAGCAGTACACCCGACAGGGGTACTGAAGCTTTCTTT. Protein product: CASSTPDRGTEAFF.

The chain employs TRBV20-1 and TRBJ2-5, with a tentative D call TRBD2 (5 bases). Germline loops: CDR1 DFQATT, CDR2 SNEGSKA (reference sequence). The CDR3 is 11 residues long. Trimming stripped 6 bases from V and 5 bases from J, with 10 bases between. CDR3 in DNA: TGCAGTGCCGAGAGGGAGGAGACCCAGTACTTC. As protein: CSAEREETQYF.

The rearrangement joins TRBV2 to TRBJ1-5, with TRBD1 matching 7 bases. The CDR3 is made up of 15 amino acids. Germline-derived CDR1 and CDR2 are SNHLY and FYNNEI. V trimming: 4 bases; J trimming: 3 bases; junction bases outside the gene matches: 6. The CDR3 here is CASSVSGGDNQPQHF. The CDR3 coding sequence is TGTGCCAGCAGTGTATCAGGGGGTGACAATCAGCCCCAGCATTTT. The full variable domain, its missing parts supplied by reference TRBV2 and TRBJ1-5, is EPEVTQTPSHQVTQMGQEVILRCVPISNHLYFYWYRQILGQKVEFLVSFYNNEISEKSEIFDDQFSVERPDGSNFTLKIRSTKLEDSAMYFCASSVSGGDNQPQHFGDGTRLSIL.